A single sample is the source of the 3 T cell receptor beta chains below, sequenced in a study of human T cells and chemical hapten exposure. The time point denotes: pre-sensitization, week 0. Documented treatment: therapeutic diphenylcyclopropenone sensitization with weekly scalp DPC. From the RACE reads, TCRdb called clonotypes with MiXCR, one entry per CDR3 protein. This table has 150,000 to 200,000 distinct CDR3 sequences, under 35% appearing once. The material was whole blood, obtained in connection with sensitization to the hapten diphenylcyclopropenone (DPC). The source is a woman aged 30 to 39 with alopecia areata. Some clones in this sample may be carry-over from other donors' samples.

Here the CDR3 DNA reads TGTGCCAGCAGTTTTTCAGACGCGGGGTTAGGGCCCCAGCATTTT. Amino acids: CASSFSDAGLGPQHF. The rearrangement uses TRBV28 and TRBJ1-5, with D unclear. V dropped 3 bases and J dropped 9 bases, with 18 bases sitting between them. CDR1 is MDHEN, CDR2 SYDVKM, per germline. The CDR3 spans 15 residues. Filled out from reference TRBV28 and TRBJ1-5, the complete variable domain reads DVKVTQSSRYLVKRTGEKVFLECVQDMDHENMFWYRQDPGLGLRLIYFSYDVKMKEKGDIPEGYSVSREKKERFSLILESASTNQTSMYLCASSFSDAGLGPQHFGDGTRLSIL.

This clonotype was detected many times. V is TRBV20-1 and J is TRBJ1-5, with D uncertain. The germline V and J ends were trimmed by 1 base and 7 bases, with 20 bases remaining between them. CDR3 length equals 16 residues. Germline CDR1 is DFQATT and CDR2 is SNEGSKA (reference sequence). The CDR3 sequence: CSARGRNDGSWQPQHF. CDR3 DNA sequence: TGCAGTGCTAGAGGTCGCAACGATGGATCTTGGCAGCCCCAGCATTTT.

The chain recombines TRBV29-1 with TRBJ2-2, with TRBD1 as a possible D gene (8 bases). This CDR3 is built from 16 residues. Germline V gene data show CDR1 as SQVTM and CDR2 as ANQGSEA. V was shortened by 5 bases and J by 5 bases, with 21 bases between the two germline ends. CDR3 sequence reads: CSVSFSVQGGTGELFF. The CDR3 DNA is TGCAGCGTTTCGTTCTCGGTACAGGGGGGGACCGGGGAGCTGTTTTTT.